The clone carrying this T cell receptor (beta chain) was found a few times. The antigen is not known. The PCR used 60 Vbeta and 13 Jbeta primers. This table comes from immunoSEQ multiplex PCR, and its TCRdb copy is limited to in-frame clones, with some not included. The data contain almost 200,000 clones, about 80% of them singletons. The data originate from a study of cytomegalovirus exposure and HLA in healthy donors. This CDR3 has 13 amino acids. CDR1 and CDR2 (germline): SGHNT, YYREEE (reference sequence). With 3 bases removed from V and 7 bases from J, the gap between germline ends came to 13 bases. Study-wide results and caveats: Within an earlier analysis, most TCR beta V segments proved productive either about 90% or about 30% of the time.

This receptor was identified in a woman in her twenties or thirties in good health and CMV-seropositive. The specimen sequenced was PBMCs. The V and J genes are TRBV5-4 and TRBJ1-2, with D hard to call. This chain's CDR3 is CASSYEQRTGYTF. In nucleotides, the CDR3 is TGTGCCAGCAGCTATGAACAGAGAACTGGCTACACCTTC.